Many counts were recorded for the clone carrying this T cell receptor beta chain. This record comes from a study of prognosis after radiotherapy for stage I lung cancer. Overall study: Patients were enrolled between 2018 and early 2019 (all with stage I non-small cell lung cancer). Radiotherapy took the form of SBRT (3 to 5 fractions) with a biologically effective dose of at least 100 Gy. Seven or eight patients had squamous cell carcinoma and around twelve had adenocarcinoma.

Multiplex PCR, run in two rounds, amplified TCR beta CDR3 from genomic DNA. For every TRBV and TRBJ gene, a specific primer was used in first-round PCR. Universal primers drove the second round of PCR amplification. TCRdb itself ran the multiplex PCR reads through MiXCR, one entry per CDR3 protein. The sample holds some 36,000 distinct CDR3 sequences; roughly 25% are singletons and the top ten take 25%. The CDR3 has 15 amino acids. Germline V gene sequence: CDR1 SNHLY, CDR2 FYNNEI. The V and J ends lost 7 bases and 6 bases, in that order; junction bases with no gene match: 10. This specimen consisted of PBMCs, obtained before or after stereotactic body radiation therapy (not recorded which). The genes are TRBV2 and TRBJ1-4; the match to TRBD1 covers 8 bases. This sequence originates from a donor over 45 with non-small cell lung cancer. The CDR3 DNA is TGTGCCAGCACCAGCACCGGGACAGGCCATGAAAAACTGTTTTTT. Translated, it gives CASTSTGTGHEKLFF.